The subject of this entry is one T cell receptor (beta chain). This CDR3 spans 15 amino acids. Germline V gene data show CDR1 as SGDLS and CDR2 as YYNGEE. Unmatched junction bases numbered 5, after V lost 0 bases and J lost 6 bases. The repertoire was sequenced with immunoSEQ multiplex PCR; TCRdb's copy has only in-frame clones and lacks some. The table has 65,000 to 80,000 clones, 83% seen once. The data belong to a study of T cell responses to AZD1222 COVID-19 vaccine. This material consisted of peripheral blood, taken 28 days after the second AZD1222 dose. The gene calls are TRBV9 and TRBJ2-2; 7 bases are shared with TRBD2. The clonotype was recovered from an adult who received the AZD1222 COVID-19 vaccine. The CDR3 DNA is TGTGCCAGCAGCGTAGGCGGGAGCGGGGCCGGGGAGCTGTTTTTT. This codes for CASSVGGSGAGELFF.